Following are 12 T cell receptor beta chains from one sample sequenced in a study of early T cells in non-severe SARS-CoV-2 infection. TCRdb re-analysed the 5' RACE reads in MiXCR, keeping a single row per CDR3 protein. This table has tens of thousands of distinct CDR3 sequences, approximately 15% appearing once. The specimen was whole blood, collected at baseline. The receptors shown here come from an adult who was a healthcare worker with PCR-confirmed SARS-CoV-2 infection or an uninfected control (not recorded which).

A few counts support this clonotype. The gene calls are TRBV11-2 and TRBJ2-1, with D possibly being TRBD1 or TRBD2 (5 bases each). The CDR3 has 14 residues. The V gene lost 5 bases and the J gene lost 6 bases, with 14 bases spanning the gap. The germline V gene encodes CDR1 SGHAT and CDR2 FQNNGV. CDR3 loop: CASSPDLGPNEQFF. The CDR3 nucleotides read TGTGCCAGCAGCCCTGACCTGGGACCCAATGAGCAGTTCTTC.

The V call is TRBV9, the J call TRBJ2-3, with 7 bases matching TRBD1. Germline V gene lookup returns CDR1 SGDLS and CDR2 YYNGEE. The V segment lost 1 base and the J segment 3 bases; nucleotides outside the gene matches: 8. This CDR3 is 16 amino acids long. The CDR3 is CASSVPQRQGTDTQYF. In DNA form, the CDR3 reads TGTGCCAGCAGCGTACCCCAACGACAGGGAACAGATACGCAGTATTTT.

The chain carries TRBV24-1 and TRBJ2-2; D is unresolved. Germline V gene sequence: CDR1 KGHDR, CDR2 SFDVKD. The CDR3 has 12 amino acids. Between the trimmed V and J ends, which lost 9 bases and 6 bases, there was a span of 10 bases. The CDR3 sequence: CATAVVPGELFF. The CDR3 DNA reads TGTGCCACCGCTGTAGTCCCCGGGGAGCTGTTTTTT.

A few counts support this clonotype. The V gene is TRBV28, the J gene TRBJ1-4; the D gene is possibly TRBD1 (5 bases). Germline V gives CDR1 MDHEN, CDR2 SYDVKM. The V and J ends lost 7 bases and 8 bases respectively, with 23 bases between them. The CDR3 contains 16 residues. CDR3 DNA: TGTGCCAGCATCCCCTCGCCGGGTAAACGGGGCGAAAAACTGTTTTTT. Residues: CASIPSPGKRGEKLFF.

The rearrangement links TRBV7-9 to TRBJ2-1, with 8 nucleotides matching TRBD2. This CDR3 is built from 15 residues. Germline V gives CDR1 SEHNR, CDR2 FQNEAQ (reference sequence). Germline trimming cut 3 bases from V and 7 bases from J; bases unmatched to any gene: 8. CDR3 DNA sequence: TGTGCCAGCAGCTTTAGCGGGACCAGCGGGAATGAGCAGTTCTTC. Translation gives CASSFSGTSGNEQFF. Together with reference TRBV7-9 and TRBJ2-1, the CDR3 gives the full variable domain: DTGVSQNPRHKITKRGQNVTFRCDPISEHNRLYWYRQTLGQGPEFLTYFQNEAQLEKSRLLSDRFSAERPKGSFSTLEIQRTEQGDSAMYLCASSFSGTSGNEQFFGPGTRLTVL.

This clonotype was observed at least ten times. This sequence joins TRBV7-8 and TRBJ2-7, with 15 nucleotides matching TRBD2. This CDR3 comprises 15 residues. The V gene end was trimmed by 5 bases and the J gene end by 5 bases; junction bases not matched to a gene: 4. Germline V lookup: CDR1 SGHVS, CDR2 FQNEAQ. In nucleotides, the CDR3 is TGTGCCAGCAGCCCCGGGACTAGCGGGAGGAACGAGCAGTACTTC. The encoded protein is CASSPGTSGRNEQYF.

This clonotype was seen only a few times. V usage is TRBV27 and J usage is TRBJ2-3; D call uncertain. Trimming left V 2 bases short and J 1 base short, with 19 bases between. Germline CDR1 reads MNHEY; CDR2 reads SMNVEV (reference sequence). There are 18 residues in the CDR3. This CDR3 is CASSLTPGLLLGTDTQYF. DNA of the CDR3: TGTGCCAGCAGTTTAACCCCCGGCCTGCTTTTGGGCACAGATACGCAGTATTTT.

The DNA for the CDR3 is TGTGCCAGCACCTCCCGCACGGGGGGGAGCACAGATACGCAGTATTTT. Amino acid sequence: CASTSRTGGSTDTQYF. The chain carries TRBV28 and TRBJ2-3, with 8 positions matching TRBD2. Germline-derived CDR1 and CDR2 are MDHEN and SYDVKM. J lost 0 bases, V lost 7 bases, and 9 bases had no gene match. The CDR3 covers 16 residues.

In its sample, this clonotype was seen a few times. The gene calls are TRBV7-9 and TRBJ1-2, with 9 bases matching TRBD1. V shed 6 bases and J 4 bases; nucleotides not matched to a gene: 6. CDR1 is SEHNR and CDR2 is FQNEAQ in the germline V gene (reference sequence). The CDR3 covers 14 residues. CDR3 region: CASSRQGGLYGYTF. CDR3 bases: TGTGCCAGCAGTCGACAGGGGGGACTCTATGGCTACACCTTC.

The J gene is TRBJ2-3, the V gene TRBV28; 10 bases line up with TRBD1. CDR1 is MDHEN and CDR2 is SYDVKM in the germline V gene. Trimming removed 1 base from V and 5 bases from J; junction bases left unmatched: 6. This CDR3 has 16 amino acids. Here the CDR3 reads CASSLYGTGVIDTQYF. The CDR3 nucleotides are TGTGCCAGCAGTTTATACGGGACAGGGGTAATAGATACGCAGTATTTT.

In this sample, this clonotype turned up many times. The chain recombines TRBV4-1 with TRBJ2-7; D is unclear. The V gene lost 1 base and the J gene lost 3 bases, with 7 bases spanning the gap. The germline V gene has CDR1 MGHRA and CDR2 YSYEKL. This CDR3 has 13 amino acids. The CDR3 here is CASSQGQIYEQYF. The CDR3 DNA sequence: TGCGCCAGCAGCCAAGGGCAGATCTACGAGCAGTACTTC.

In its sample, this clonotype was seen many times. This rearrangement joins TRBV28 to TRBJ2-7, with D perhaps TRBD2 (6 bases). This CDR3 has 14 amino acids. V gave up 5 bases and J gave up 0 bases, with 11 bases separating them. Germline CDR1 MDHEN, CDR2 SYDVKM. The CDR3 is CASSRLESSYEQYF. DNA of the CDR3: TGTGCCAGCAGTCGACTAGAGAGCTCCTACGAGCAGTACTTC.